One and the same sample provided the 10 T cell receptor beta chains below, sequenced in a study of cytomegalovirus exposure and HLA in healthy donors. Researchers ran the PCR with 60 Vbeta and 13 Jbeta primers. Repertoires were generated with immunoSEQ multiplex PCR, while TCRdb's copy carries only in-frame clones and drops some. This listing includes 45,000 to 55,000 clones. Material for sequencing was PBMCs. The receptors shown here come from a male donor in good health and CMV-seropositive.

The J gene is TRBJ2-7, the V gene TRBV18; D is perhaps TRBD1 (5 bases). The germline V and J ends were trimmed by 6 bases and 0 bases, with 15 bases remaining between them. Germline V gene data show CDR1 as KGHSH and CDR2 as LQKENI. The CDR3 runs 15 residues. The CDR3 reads CASSDRGPSSYEQYF. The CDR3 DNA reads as TGTGCCAGCTCCGACAGAGGACCGAGCTCCTACGAGCAGTACTTC.

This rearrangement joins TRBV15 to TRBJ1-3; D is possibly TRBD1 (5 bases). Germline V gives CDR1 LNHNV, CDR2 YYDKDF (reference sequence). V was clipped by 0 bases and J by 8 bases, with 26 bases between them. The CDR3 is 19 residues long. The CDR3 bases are TGTGCCACCAGCAGAGAAATACGGACCAGCGGGACGCCCGGGGACACCATATATTTT. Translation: CATSREIRTSGTPGDTIYF.

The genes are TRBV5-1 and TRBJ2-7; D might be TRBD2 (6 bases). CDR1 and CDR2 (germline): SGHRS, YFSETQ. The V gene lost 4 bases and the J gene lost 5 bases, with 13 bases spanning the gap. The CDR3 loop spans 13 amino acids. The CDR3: CASSLTSSNEQYF. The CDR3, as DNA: TGCGCCAGCAGCCTCACTAGCAGTAACGAGCAGTACTTC.

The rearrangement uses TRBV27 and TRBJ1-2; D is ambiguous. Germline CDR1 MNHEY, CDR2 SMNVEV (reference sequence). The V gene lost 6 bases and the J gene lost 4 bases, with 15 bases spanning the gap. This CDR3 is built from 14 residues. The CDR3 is CASSRGNTGYGYTF. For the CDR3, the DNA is TGTGCCAGCAGCCGCGGAAACACGGGCTATGGCTACACCTTC.

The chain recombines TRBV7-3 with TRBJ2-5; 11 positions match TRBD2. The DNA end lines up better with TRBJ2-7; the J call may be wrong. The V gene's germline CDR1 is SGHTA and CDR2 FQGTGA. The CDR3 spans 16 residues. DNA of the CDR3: TGTGCCAGCAGCACACTAGCGGGGGTCCCACCAAACGAGCAGTACTTC. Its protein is CASSTLAGVPPNEQYF.

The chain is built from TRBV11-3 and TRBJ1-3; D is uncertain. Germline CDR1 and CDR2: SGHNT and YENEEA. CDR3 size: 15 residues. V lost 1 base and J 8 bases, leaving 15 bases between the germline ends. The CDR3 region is CASSLGGPTVDTIYF. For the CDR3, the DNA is TGTGCCAGCAGCTTAGGAGGGCCTACGGTGGACACCATATATTTT.

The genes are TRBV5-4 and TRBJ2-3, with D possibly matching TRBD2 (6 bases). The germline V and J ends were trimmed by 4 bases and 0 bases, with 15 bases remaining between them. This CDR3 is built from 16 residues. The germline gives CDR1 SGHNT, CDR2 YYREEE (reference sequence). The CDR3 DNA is TGTGCCAGCAGCCCGGCGCGGAGGGGTAGCACAGATACGCAGTATTTT. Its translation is CASSPARRGSTDTQYF.

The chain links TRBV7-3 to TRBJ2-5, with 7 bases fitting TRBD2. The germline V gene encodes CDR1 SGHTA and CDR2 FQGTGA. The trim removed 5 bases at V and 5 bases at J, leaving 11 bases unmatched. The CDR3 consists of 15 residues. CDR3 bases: TGTGCCAGCAGCCTCAACATGGGAGGGCAGGAGACCCAGTACTTC. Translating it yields CASSLNMGGQETQYF.

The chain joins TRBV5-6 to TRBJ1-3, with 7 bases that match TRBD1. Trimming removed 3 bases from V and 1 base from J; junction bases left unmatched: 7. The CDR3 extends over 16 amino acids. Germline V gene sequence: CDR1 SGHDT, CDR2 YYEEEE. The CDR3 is CASSWIDRESGNTIYF. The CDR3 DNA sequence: TGTGCCAGCAGCTGGATCGACAGGGAGTCTGGAAACACCATATATTTT.

CDR3: CASSLALSGSSYNEQFF. For the CDR3, the DNA is TGTGCCAGCAGCTTAGCGCTGTCGGGGAGCTCCTACAATGAGCAGTTCTTC. The rearrangement links TRBV7-8 to TRBJ2-1; tentatively, D is TRBD2 (5 bases). The V and J ends lost 0 bases and 0 bases respectively, with 12 bases between them. The CDR3 is 17 amino acids. CDR1 SGHVS and CDR2 FQNEAQ come from the germline V gene.